Sequencing of this T cell receptor (beta chain) was carried out in a study of cytomegalovirus exposure and HLA in healthy donors. The CDR3 runs to 14 residues. The germline gives CDR1 MGHRA, CDR2 YSYEKL. V lost 3 bases to trimming and J lost 2 bases, with 11 bases between them. 60 Vbeta and 13 Jbeta primers were used in PCR. Generated by immunoSEQ multiplex PCR, the TCRdb table keeps only in-frame clones and is missing some. Among about 98,000 clones, about 80% were seen once, and the ten largest hold roughly 3.5%. Points on this clone: The antigen is not known.

Study conclusions and caveats: Earlier analysis yielded a pattern in which most TCR beta V segments were productive about 87% or about 30% of the time.

V gene TRBV4-1 combines with J gene TRBJ2-7; D perhaps matches TRBD1 (5 bases). Sample: PBMCs. The source is a female donor in good health and CMV-seropositive. The CDR3 loop reads CASSQFSGTYEQYF. CDR3 coding DNA: TGCGCCAGCAGCCAGTTTTCAGGGACCTACGAGCAGTACTTC.